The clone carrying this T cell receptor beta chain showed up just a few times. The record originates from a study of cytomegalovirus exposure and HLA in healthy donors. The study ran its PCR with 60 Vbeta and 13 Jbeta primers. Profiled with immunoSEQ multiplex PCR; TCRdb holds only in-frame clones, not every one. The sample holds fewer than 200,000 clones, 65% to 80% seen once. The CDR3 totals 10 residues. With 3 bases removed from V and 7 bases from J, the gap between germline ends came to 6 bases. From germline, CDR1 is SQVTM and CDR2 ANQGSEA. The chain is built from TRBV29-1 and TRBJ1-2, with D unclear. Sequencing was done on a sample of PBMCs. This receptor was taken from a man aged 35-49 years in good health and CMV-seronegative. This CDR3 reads CSVELSGYTF. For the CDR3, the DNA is TGCAGCGTTGAGCTCAGTGGCTACACCTTC.